This T cell receptor beta chain originates from a study of T-cell reconstitution after alpha-beta-depleted transplantation in children. Germline V gene sequence: CDR1 LGHNA, CDR2 YSLEER. The CDR3 has 13 amino acids. Deletions cut 0 bases from V and 7 bases from J, with 6 bases between. Using unique molecular identifiers, the investigators prepared the TCRbeta library. TCRdb independently ran MiXCR on the PCR reads; one entry per CDR3 protein. The sample yields nearly 400,000 distinct CDR3 sequences, just over 20% seen once. This TCR came from a human donor who donated a stem cell graft to a child with acute myeloid leukemia. The chain couples TRBV4-3 to TRBJ1-4; D ambiguous. The sample in question was PBMCs from the stem cell graft donor, obtained from the stem cell graft. CDR3 DNA sequence: TGCGCCAGCAGCCAAGATCTGGGTGAAAAACTGTTTTTT. It codes for CASSQDLGEKLFF.